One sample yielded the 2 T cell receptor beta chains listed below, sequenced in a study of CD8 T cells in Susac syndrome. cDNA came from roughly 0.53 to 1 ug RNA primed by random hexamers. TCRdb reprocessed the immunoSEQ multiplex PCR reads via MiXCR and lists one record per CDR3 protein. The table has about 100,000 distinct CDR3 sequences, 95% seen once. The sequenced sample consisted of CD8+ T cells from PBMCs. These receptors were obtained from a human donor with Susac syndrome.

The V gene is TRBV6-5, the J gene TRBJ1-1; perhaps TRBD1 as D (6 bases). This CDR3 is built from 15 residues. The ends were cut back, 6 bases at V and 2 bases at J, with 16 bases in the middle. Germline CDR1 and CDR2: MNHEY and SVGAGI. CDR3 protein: CASRPAQTGNTEAFF. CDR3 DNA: TGTGCCAGCAGGCCAGCCCAGACAGGAAACACTGAAGCTTTCTTT.

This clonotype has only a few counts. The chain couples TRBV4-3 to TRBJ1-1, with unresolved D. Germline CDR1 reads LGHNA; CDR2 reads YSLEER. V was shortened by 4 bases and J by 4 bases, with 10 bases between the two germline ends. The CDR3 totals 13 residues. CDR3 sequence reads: CASSRRAGTEAFF. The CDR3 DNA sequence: TGCGCCAGCAGCCGGAGGGCTGGCACTGAAGCTTTCTTT.